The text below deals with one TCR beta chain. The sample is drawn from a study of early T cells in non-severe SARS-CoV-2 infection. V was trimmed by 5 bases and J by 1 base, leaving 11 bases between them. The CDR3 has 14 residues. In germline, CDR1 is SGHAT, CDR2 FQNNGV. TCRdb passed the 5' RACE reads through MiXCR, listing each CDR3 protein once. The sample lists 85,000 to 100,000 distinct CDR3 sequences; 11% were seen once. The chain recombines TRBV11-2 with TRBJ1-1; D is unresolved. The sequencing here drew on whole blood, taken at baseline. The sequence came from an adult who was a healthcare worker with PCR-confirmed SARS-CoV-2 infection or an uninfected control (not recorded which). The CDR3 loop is CASSHFPENTEAFF. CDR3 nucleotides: TGTGCCAGCAGCCATTTCCCAGAGAACACTGAAGCTTTCTTT.